This entry describes one T cell receptor beta chain. In the authors' workflow: Reference gene primer amplification gave estimated nucleated cell counts. The repertoire was sequenced with immunoSEQ multiplex PCR; TCRdb's copy has only in-frame clones and lacks some. V, J and clone size are taken as reported in that table, and D and trimming were inferred from the DNA itself. The table shows about 220,000 clones, with around four fifths occurring only once. The CDR3 spans 15 residues. The germline gives CDR1 KGHSH, CDR2 LQKENI. The ends lost 6 bases at V and 3 bases at J; junction bases unmatched: 8. Seattle researchers signed up patients amid active infection and tracked them longitudinally. The data are from a study of blood T cell repertoires in COVID-19. Study as a whole: Acute-phase and convalescent COVID-19 samples originated in the United States, Italy and Spain. Sample material is recorded as cDNA or gDNA derived from T cells, B-cell-depleted T cells, or PBMCs.

The receptor comes from a woman of 80 years or more with COVID-19, enrolled during active disease. The chain is built from TRBV18 and TRBJ2-1, with 7 bases matching TRBD1. The sample comprised peripheral blood. This chain's CDR3 is CASSLQGELYNEQFF. The CDR3 DNA follows: TGTGCCAGCTCCCTGCAGGGGGAGCTCTACAATGAGCAGTTCTTC.